The 8 T cell receptor beta chains below all came from one sample that was sequenced in a study of blood T cell repertoires in COVID-19. The assay was immunoSEQ multiplex PCR, and TCRdb's table has in-frame clones only and misses some. Here the sample spans roughly 300,000 clones, more than 75% being singletons. Input material: peripheral blood. The receptors originated from a woman in her fifties or sixties who had recovered from COVID-19.

CDR3 sequence: CASSFPGDRVQKPQHF. The CDR3 nucleotides read TGTGCCAGCAGCTTCCCCGGGGACAGGGTTCAAAAGCCCCAGCATTTT. The V and J genes are TRBV7-6 and TRBJ1-5; 9 bases line up with TRBD1. Germline lookup yields CDR1 SGHVS and CDR2 FNYEAQ. The ends lost 3 bases at V and 8 bases at J; junction bases unmatched: 11. The CDR3 contains 16 residues.

The J gene is TRBJ2-3, the V gene TRBV20-1; 7 bases agree with TRBD2. Germline CDR1 is DFQATT and CDR2 is SNEGSKA (reference sequence). Trimming cost V 3 bases and J 1 base; bases outside gene matches: 7. This CDR3 contains 15 residues. DNA of the CDR3: TGCAGTGCTAGTGTGGTAGGGAGGGGCACAGATACGCAGTATTTT. The encoded protein is CSASVVGRGTDTQYF.

This rearrangement joins TRBV2 to TRBJ2-3; D not resolved. CDR3 length: 15 residues. Germline loops: CDR1 SNHLY, CDR2 FYNNEI. Trimming removed 0 bases from V and 3 bases from J, with 10 bases in between. As DNA, the CDR3 is TGTGCCAGCAGTGAAGCGCGCGTGGAGACAGATACGCAGTATTTT. This encodes CASSEARVETDTQYF.

The CDR3 region has the DNA TGTGCCAGCAGTTTAGCTTACTCGGGAGGGCCTAACGAGCAGTACTTC. Encoded protein: CASSLAYSGGPNEQYF. The chain combines TRBV28 with TRBJ2-7, with TRBD2 matching over 8 bases. The V gene end was trimmed by 2 bases and the J gene end by 5 bases; junction bases not matched to a gene: 11. CDR1 is MDHEN, CDR2 SYDVKM, per germline. CDR3 length: 16 residues.

The chain recombines TRBV4-1 with TRBJ2-1, with 7 bases identical to TRBD1. CDR3 length equals 15 residues. Germline trimming cut 3 bases from V and 6 bases from J; bases unmatched to any gene: 8. Germline values: CDR1 MGHRA, CDR2 YSYEKL. The CDR3 loop reads CASSHPGTESNEQFF. In DNA, the CDR3 is TGCGCCAGCAGCCACCCTGGGACAGAGTCCAATGAGCAGTTCTTC.

The chain joins TRBV10-3 to TRBJ1-5; no clear D gene. The V gene lost 3 bases and the J gene lost 4 bases, with 10 bases spanning the gap. The germline CDR1 and CDR2 sequences are ENHRY and SYGVKD. This CDR3 spans 14 amino acids. CDR3: CAISDHEENQPQHF. The CDR3 DNA sequence: TGTGCCATCAGTGATCACGAGGAAAATCAGCCCCAGCATTTT.

Comments on this clone: The sample carries other DNA sequences with the same CDR3. V gene TRBV6-4 combines with J gene TRBJ2-3; D might be TRBD2 (6 bases). Per the germline V gene, CDR1 is MRHNA and CDR2 is SNTAGT. The length of the CDR3 is 13 residues. V was clipped by 8 bases and J by 3 bases, with 12 bases between them. CDR3 region: CASGAGHTDTQYF. CDR3 nucleotide sequence: TGTGCCAGCGGGGCGGGGCATACAGATACGCAGTATTTT.

The chain recombines TRBV6-5 with TRBJ2-5, with TRBD2 identical over 16 bases. Germline CDR1 is MNHEY and CDR2 is SVGAGI. The CDR3 is made up of 15 amino acids. Trimming at V came to 6 bases and at J to 5 bases, leaving 3 bases not matched to a gene. The CDR3 sequence is CASSGTSGGEETQYF. The CDR3 region has the DNA TGTGCCAGCAGCGGGACTAGCGGGGGGGAGGAGACCCAGTACTTC.